This T cell receptor (beta chain) was sequenced for a study of cytomegalovirus exposure and HLA in healthy donors. General study findings and limits: Overall, approximately 150 TCR beta chains were annotated as cytomegalovirus-associated. Researchers reported from a later analysis that most CMV-associated TCR beta chains appeared HLA-restricted. Later analysis reportedly placed an Asian-associated ancestry cluster below the roughly 680-donor mean in N-insertions.

The PCR ran on 60 Vbeta and 13 Jbeta primers. Sequenced by immunoSEQ multiplex PCR; TCRdb stores in-frame clones only, minus some. The sample has about 150,000 clones; 70% to 80% are singletons. Germline lookup yields CDR1 MNHEY and CDR2 SVGAGI. V lost 1 base, J lost 1 base, and 13 bases lay in between. The CDR3 has 16 residues. Worth noting for this clone: Its antigen is undetermined.

These donors, healthy bone marrow donors, were studied. The specimen was PBMCs. This chain joins TRBV6-5 and TRBJ1-1, with a tentative D call TRBD1 (6 bases). The sequence was collected from a woman aged 35 to 49 in good health and CMV-seronegative. CDR3 in amino acids: CASSYFGMGANTEAFF. The CDR3 DNA follows: TGTGCCAGCAGTTACTTCGGGATGGGGGCGAACACTGAAGCTTTCTTT.